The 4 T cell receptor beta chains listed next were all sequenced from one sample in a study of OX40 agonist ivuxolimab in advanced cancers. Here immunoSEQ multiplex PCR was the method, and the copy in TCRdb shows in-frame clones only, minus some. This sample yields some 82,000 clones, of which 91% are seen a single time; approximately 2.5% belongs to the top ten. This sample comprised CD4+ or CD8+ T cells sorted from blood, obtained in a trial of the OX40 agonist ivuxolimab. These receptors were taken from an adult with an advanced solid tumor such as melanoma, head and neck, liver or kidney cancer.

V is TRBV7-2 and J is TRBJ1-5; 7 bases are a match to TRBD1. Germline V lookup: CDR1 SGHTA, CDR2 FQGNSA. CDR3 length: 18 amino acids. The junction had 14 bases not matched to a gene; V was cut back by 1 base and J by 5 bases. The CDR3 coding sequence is TGTGCCAGCAGCTTAGTGGGAGCCGGACAGGAGGGTGATCAGCCCCAGCATTTT. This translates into CASSLVGAGQEGDQPQHF.

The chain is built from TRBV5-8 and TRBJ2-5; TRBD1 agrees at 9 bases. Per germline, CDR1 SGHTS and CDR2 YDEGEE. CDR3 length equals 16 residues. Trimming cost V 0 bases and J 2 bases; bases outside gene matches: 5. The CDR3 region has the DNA TGTGCCAGCAGCTTGGGACAGGGGGGAATACAAGAGACCCAGTACTTC. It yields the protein CASSLGQGGIQETQYF.

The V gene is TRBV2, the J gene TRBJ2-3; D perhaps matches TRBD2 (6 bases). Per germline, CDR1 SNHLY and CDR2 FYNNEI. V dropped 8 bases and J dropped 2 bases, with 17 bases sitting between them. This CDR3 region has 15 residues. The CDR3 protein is CASGASSGFTDTQYF. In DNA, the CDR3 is TGTGCCAGCGGGGCATCGAGCGGGTTCACAGATACGCAGTATTTT.

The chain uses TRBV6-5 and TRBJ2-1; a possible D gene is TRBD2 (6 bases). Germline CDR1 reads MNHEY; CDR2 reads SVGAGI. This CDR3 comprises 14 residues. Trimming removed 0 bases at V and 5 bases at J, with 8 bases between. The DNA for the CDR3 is TGTGCCAGCAGTTACTCGGAGGGCGACAATGAGCAGTTCTTC. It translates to CASSYSEGDNEQFF.